Listed below are T cell receptor beta chains from one sample, sequenced in a study of identical twins. MiXCR was run by TCRdb on the 5' RACE reads, yielding one entry per CDR3 protein. The table shows fewer than 350,000 distinct CDR3 sequences, with 8% to 9% occurring only once. The sample also formed part of further work on yellow fever vaccine responses in identical twins.

The sequenced sample was memory (CD45RO+) T cells sorted from blood. Receptor source: a woman aged 18-29 years in good health. CDR3s include the opening cysteine and the closing phenylalanine or tryptophan. D genes are given only for firm matches. Clone size is shown for a subset of rows, as once, few, many or a class of expanded clone.

d_call	j_call	clone_size	v_call	cdr3_aa	cdr3_nt
.	TRBJ2-6	few	TRBV20-1	CSADSGANVLTF	TGCAGTGCGGACTCTGGGGCCAACGTCCTGACTTTC
TRBD1	TRBJ2-1	many	TRBV20-1	CSASGTGVYEQFF	TGCAGTGCCTCGGGGACAGGGGTTTATGAGCAGTTCTTC
TRBD2	TRBJ2-1	many	TRBV12-3/TRBV12-4	CASSPRTSGDTLSSYNEQFF	TGTGCCAGCAGTCCGAGGACTAGCGGGGATACCTTAAGCTCCTACAATGAGCAGTTCTTC
.	TRBJ1-1	few	TRBV2	CASTFTRDTEAFF	TGTGCCAGCACCTTTACCCGGGACACTGAAGCTTTCTTT
.	TRBJ1-5	.	TRBV4-1	CASSQVGGGQPQHF	TGCGCCAGCAGCCAAGTCGGGGGAGGCCAGCCCCAGCATTTT
.	TRBJ1-6	few	TRBV7-2	CASSPRQEVGSPLHF	TGTGCCAGCAGCCCTAGACAGGAAGTTGGTTCACCCCTCCACTTT
.	TRBJ2-1	many	TRBV12-3/TRBV12-4	CASTRTPPSSYNEQFF	TGTGCCAGCACCCGGACACCGCCCAGCTCCTACAATGAGCAGTTCTTC
TRBD2	TRBJ2-3	few	TRBV6-1	CASSVSAGGADTQYF	TGTGCCAGCAGTGTATCAGCGGGGGGCGCAGATACGCAGTATTTT
.	TRBJ1-5	many	TRBV6-1	CASHPVNPGAQPQHF	TGTGCCAGCCACCCGGTTAACCCCGGGGCTCAGCCCCAGCATTTT
TRBD1	TRBJ2-4	many	TRBV20-1	CSARDRQGANIQYF	TGCAGTGCTAGAGATCGCCAGGGGGCAAACATTCAGTACTTC
TRBD2	TRBJ2-3	many	TRBV4-2	CASSQDSGRATDTQYF	TGTGCCAGCAGCCAAGATAGCGGGAGGGCTACAGATACGCAGTATTTT
TRBD1	TRBJ2-7	many	TRBV25-1	CASTPPGTGLGGVYEQYF	TGTGCCAGCACACCTCCCGGGACAGGGTTGGGGGGAGTCTACGAGCAGTACTTC
.	TRBJ2-7	few	TRBV7-2	CASSLGQVTYEQYF	TGTGCCAGCAGCTTAGGGCAGGTAACCTACGAGCAGTACTTC
.	TRBJ2-7	few	TRBV9	CASSDTGTSEQYF	TGTGCCAGCAGTGATACCGGGACTTCCGAGCAGTACTTC
TRBD2	TRBJ2-5	few	TRBV4-1	CASSQDREREAETQYF	TGCGCCAGCAGCCAAGATCGGGAGCGGGAGGCTGAGACCCAGTACTTC
.	TRBJ2-1	few	TRBV19	CASSIDGSSSYNEQFF	TGTGCCAGTAGTATAGATGGCAGTAGCTCCTACAATGAGCAGTTCTTC
TRBD2	TRBJ2-3	few	TRBV29-1	CSLTAGGGGTDTQYF	TGCAGCCTAACGGCGGGGGGCGGTGGGACAGATACGCAGTATTTT
.	TRBJ1-6	.	TRBV5-1	CASSLAAVSSSPLHF	TGCGCCAGCAGCTTGGCCGCGGTCAGTAGTTCACCCCTCCACTTT
TRBD1	TRBJ2-5	many	TRBV12-3/TRBV12-4	CASREQGARVETQYF	TGTGCCAGCAGGGAACAGGGGGCGCGTGTTGAGACCCAGTACTTC
TRBD2	TRBJ2-1	few	TRBV20-1	CSARDRASGIGTNEQFF	TGCAGTGCTAGAGATCGGGCTAGCGGGATAGGTACCAATGAGCAGTTCTTC
.	TRBJ1-1	many	TRBV5-1	CASSLSEGKAFF	TGCGCCAGCAGCTTGTCGGAGGGGAAAGCTTTCTTT
TRBD2	TRBJ2-7	.	TRBV10-1	CASSGGSSGRYEQYF	TGCGCCAGCAGTGGTGGGTCTAGCGGGAGATACGAGCAGTACTTC
.	TRBJ2-1	.	TRBV18	CASSPGPDGEQFF	TGTGCCAGCTCACCCGGGCCGGACGGTGAGCAGTTCTTC
.	TRBJ2-5	few	TRBV18	CASSPPYGQETQYF	TGTGCCAGCTCACCACCATATGGTCAAGAGACCCAGTACTTC
TRBD2	TRBJ2-5	many	TRBV12-3/TRBV12-4	CASSFGLAGGPETQYF	TGTGCCAGCAGTTTTGGGCTAGCGGGAGGGCCGGAGACCCAGTACTTC
.	TRBJ1-4	few	TRBV4-2	CASSQVLGTEGEKLFF	TGTGCCAGCAGCCAAGTACTAGGTACAGAGGGGGAAAAACTGTTTTTT
.	TRBJ1-1	many	TRBV20-1	CSAGVWGTEAFF	TGCAGTGCTGGGGTTTGGGGGACTGAAGCTTTCTTT
TRBD1	TRBJ2-4	few	TRBV28	CATLRRQGENIQYF	TGTGCCACCCTTAGACGACAGGGAGAAAACATTCAGTACTTC
TRBD1	TRBJ2-7	few	TRBV14	CASSQGQGRLLYYEQYF	TGTGCCAGCAGCCAAGGACAGGGCCGACTTCTTTACTACGAGCAGTACTTC
TRBD2	TRBJ2-3	.	TRBV2	CASQWRGLAGAADTQYF	TGTGCCAGCCAGTGGAGGGGGCTAGCGGGGGCGGCAGATACGCAGTATTTT